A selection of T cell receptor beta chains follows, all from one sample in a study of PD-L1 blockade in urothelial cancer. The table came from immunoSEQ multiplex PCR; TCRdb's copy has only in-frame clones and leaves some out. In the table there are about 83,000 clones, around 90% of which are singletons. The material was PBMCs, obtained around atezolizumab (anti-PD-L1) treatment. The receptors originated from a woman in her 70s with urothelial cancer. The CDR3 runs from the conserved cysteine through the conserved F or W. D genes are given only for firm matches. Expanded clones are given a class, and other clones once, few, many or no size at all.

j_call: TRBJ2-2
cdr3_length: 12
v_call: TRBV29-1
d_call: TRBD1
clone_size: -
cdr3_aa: CSVGQGHGELFF
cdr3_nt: TGCAGCGTCGGACAGGGCCACGGGGAGCTGTTTTTT

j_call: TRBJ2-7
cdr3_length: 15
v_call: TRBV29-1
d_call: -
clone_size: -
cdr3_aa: CSVLGGQEVPYEQYF
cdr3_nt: TGCAGCGTCCTCGGCGGCCAGGAGGTGCCCTACGAGCAGTACTTC

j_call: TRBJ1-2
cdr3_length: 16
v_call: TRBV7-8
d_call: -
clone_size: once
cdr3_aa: CASSLFAAGYDYGYTF
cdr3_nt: TGTGCCAGCAGCTTATTTGCGGCAGGGTATGACTATGGCTACACCTTC

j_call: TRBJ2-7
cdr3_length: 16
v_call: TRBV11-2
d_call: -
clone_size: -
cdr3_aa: CASSLGWGSNTYEQYF
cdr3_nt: TGTGCCAGCAGCTTAGGATGGGGCTCTAACACCTACGAGCAGTACTTC

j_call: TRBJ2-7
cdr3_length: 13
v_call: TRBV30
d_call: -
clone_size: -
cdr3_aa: CAWSAAGWYEQYF
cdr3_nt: TGTGCCTGGAGTGCGGCAGGGTGGTACGAGCAGTACTTC

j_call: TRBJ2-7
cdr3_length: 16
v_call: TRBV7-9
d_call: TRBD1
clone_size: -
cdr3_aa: CASSLDDRDYRYEQYF
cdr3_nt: TGTGCCAGCAGCTTGGACGACAGGGATTACCGCTACGAGCAGTACTTC

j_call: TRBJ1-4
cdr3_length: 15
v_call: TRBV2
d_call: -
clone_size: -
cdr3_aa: CASSDSMDTAGKLFF
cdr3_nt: TGTGCCAGCAGTGACTCCATGGACACGGCCGGAAAACTGTTTTTT

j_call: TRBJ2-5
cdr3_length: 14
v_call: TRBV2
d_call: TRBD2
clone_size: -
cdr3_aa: CASSVAGGPETQYF
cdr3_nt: TGTGCCAGCAGCGTAGCGGGAGGGCCAGAGACCCAGTACTTC

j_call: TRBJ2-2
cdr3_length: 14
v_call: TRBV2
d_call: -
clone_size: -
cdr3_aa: CASRDSRYTGELFF
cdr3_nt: TGTGCCAGCAGGGACAGCAGATACACCGGGGAGCTGTTTTTT

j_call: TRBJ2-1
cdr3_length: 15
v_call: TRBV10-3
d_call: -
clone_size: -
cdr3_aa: CAITPEGRHYNEQFF
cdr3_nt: TGTGCCATCACTCCAGAGGGGAGGCACTACAATGAGCAGTTCTTC

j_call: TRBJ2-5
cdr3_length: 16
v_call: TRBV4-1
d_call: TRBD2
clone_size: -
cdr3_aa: CASSQSLAETQETQYF
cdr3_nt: TGCGCCAGCAGCCAATCCCTAGCGGAGACCCAAGAGACCCAGTACTTC

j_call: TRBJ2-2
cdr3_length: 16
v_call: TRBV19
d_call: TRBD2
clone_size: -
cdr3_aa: CASSIMVAGGSGELFF
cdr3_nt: TGTGCCAGTAGTATCATGGTAGCGGGGGGATCGGGGGAGCTGTTTTTT

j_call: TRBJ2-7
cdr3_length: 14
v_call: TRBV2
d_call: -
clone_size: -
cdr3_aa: CASSEAQYTYEQYF
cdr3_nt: TGTGCCAGCAGTGAAGCGCAGTATACCTACGAGCAGTACTTC

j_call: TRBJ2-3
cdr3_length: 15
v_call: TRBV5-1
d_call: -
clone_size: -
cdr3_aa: CASIRSGAGADTQYF
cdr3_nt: TGCGCCAGCATTCGGTCGGGAGCGGGTGCAGATACGCAGTATTTT

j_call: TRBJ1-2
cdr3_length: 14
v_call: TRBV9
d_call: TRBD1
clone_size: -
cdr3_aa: CASSGNRGGYGYTF
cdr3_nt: TGTGCCAGCAGCGGGAACAGGGGAGGCTATGGCTACACCTTC

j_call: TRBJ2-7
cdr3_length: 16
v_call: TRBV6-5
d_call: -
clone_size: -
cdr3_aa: CASSYSKGVESYEQYF
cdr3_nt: TGTGCCAGCAGTTACTCCAAGGGGGTAGAATCCTACGAGCAGTACTTC

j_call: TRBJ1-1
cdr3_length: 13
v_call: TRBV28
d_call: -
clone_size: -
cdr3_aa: CASFLDSNTEAFF
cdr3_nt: TGTGCCAGCTTCTTAGATTCGAACACTGAAGCTTTCTTT

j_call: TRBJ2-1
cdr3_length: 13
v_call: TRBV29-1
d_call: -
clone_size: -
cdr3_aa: CSVSGGPYNEQFF
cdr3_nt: TGCAGCGTTTCCGGAGGCCCCTACAATGAGCAGTTCTTC

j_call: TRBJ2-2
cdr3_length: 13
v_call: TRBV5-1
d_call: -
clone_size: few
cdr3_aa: CASSPGQLGELFF
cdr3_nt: TGCGCCAGCAGCCCTGGACAGCTCGGGGAGCTGTTTTTT

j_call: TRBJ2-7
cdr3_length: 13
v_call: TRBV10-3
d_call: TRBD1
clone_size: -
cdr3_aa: CAISGQGPGEQYF
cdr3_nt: TGTGCCATCAGTGGACAGGGGCCGGGCGAGCAGTACTTC

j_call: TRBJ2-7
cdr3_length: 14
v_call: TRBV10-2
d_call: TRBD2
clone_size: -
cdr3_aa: CASSGTSGSYEQYF
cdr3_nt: TGCGCCAGCAGTGGGACTAGCGGATCCTACGAGCAGTACTTC

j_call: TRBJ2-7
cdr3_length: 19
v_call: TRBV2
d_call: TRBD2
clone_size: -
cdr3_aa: CANSYSGTSGRARTYEQYF
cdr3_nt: TGTGCCAACTCCTACTCCGGGACTAGCGGGAGGGCCAGGACCTACGAGCAGTACTTC